This T cell receptor (beta chain) was observed in a study of OX40 agonist ivuxolimab in advanced cancers. The repertoire was sequenced with immunoSEQ multiplex PCR; TCRdb's copy has only in-frame clones and lacks some. The sample lists about 58,000 clones, around nine tenths occurring once. Germline values: CDR1 WSHSY, CDR2 SAAADI. This CDR3 region has 14 residues. The ends were cut back, 4 bases at V and 3 bases at J, with 13 bases in the middle. The chain uses TRBV10-2 and TRBJ2-7; a possible D gene is TRBD1 (6 bases). The receptor was isolated from an adult with an advanced solid tumor such as melanoma, head and neck, liver or kidney cancer. The sample here was CD4+ or CD8+ T cells sorted from blood, taken in a trial of the OX40 agonist ivuxolimab. The CDR3 bases are TGCGCCAGCAGTGGGGGACGACAGGACTACGAGCAGTACTTC. Translating gives CASSGGRQDYEQYF.